This is a list of T cell receptor beta chains from one sample in a study of Graves' ophthalmopathy and Graves' hyperthyroidism. TCRdb used MiXCR to reprocess the multiplex PCR reads, holding one entry per CDR3 protein. The data hold about 370,000 distinct CDR3 sequences, with approximately 18% observed a single time. Material: peripheral blood. These receptors originate from an adult woman with stable Graves' hyperthyroidism. Both conserved end residues are part of each CDR3. Fields, in order: clone size, CDR3 length, J gene, D gene, V gene, CDR3 protein, CDR3 DNA. D genes are given only for firm matches. Some rows mark clone size as missing; the rest say once, few, many or name a class of expanded clone.

many,16,TRBJ2-6,-,TRBV7-9,CASSPAGDGGANVLTF,TGTGCCAGCAGCCCAGCTGGGGACGGCGGGGCCAACGTCCTGACTTTC
many,15,TRBJ2-7,TRBD1,TRBV6-5,CASRWTGEGSYEQYF,TGTGCCAGCAGGTGGACAGGGGAAGGTTCCTACGAGCAGTACTTC
many,13,TRBJ2-1,-,TRBV7-2,CASSLSRNNEQFF,TGTGCCAGCAGCTTATCGAGGAACAATGAGCAGTTCTTC
many,14,TRBJ2-5,TRBD1,TRBV12-3/TRBV12-4,CASSLGQLEETQYF,TGTGCCAGCAGTTTGGGACAGCTTGAGGAGACCCAGTACTTC
many,21,TRBJ2-6,TRBD1,TRBV25-1,CASSDTRGLKPVLSGANVLTF,TGTGCCAGCAGTGATACCAGGGGGCTGAAGCCTGTGCTGTCTGGGGCCAACGTCCTGACTTTC
many,13,TRBJ1-2,-,TRBV20-1,CSARDRMGGGYTF,TGCAGTGCTAGAGATCGGATGGGGGGGGGCTACACCTTC
many,14,TRBJ2-7,TRBD1,TRBV6-1,CASRAGQGAYEQYF,TGTGCCAGCAGGGCCGGACAGGGGGCCTACGAGCAGTACTTC
few,14,TRBJ2-5,TRBD1,TRBV6-5,CASSTPGQGETQYF,TGTGCCAGCAGTACTCCAGGACAGGGCGAGACCCAGTACTTC
many,14,TRBJ1-3,-,TRBV6-5,CASRRAASGNTIYF,TGTGCCAGCAGGCGGGCCGCCTCTGGAAACACCATATATTTT
few,16,TRBJ2-7,-,TRBV4-1,CASSQDVTYSSYEQYF,TGCGCCAGCAGCCAAGATGTAACGTACAGCTCCTACGAGCAGTACTTC
many,15,TRBJ1-1,TRBD1,TRBV12-3/TRBV12-4,CASSRSRGLNTEAFF,TGTGCCAGCAGTCGTAGTAGGGGGCTGAACACTGAAGCTTTCTTT
many,15,TRBJ1-6,-,TRBV20-1,CSAQTASSYNSPLHF,TGCAGTGCTCAGACAGCCAGCTCCTATAATTCACCCCTCCACTTT
many,13,TRBJ2-5,-,TRBV6-2/TRBV6-3,CASSYSEQETQYF,TGTGCCAGCAGTTACTCAGAGCAAGAGACCCAGTACTTC
few,16,TRBJ2-2,-,TRBV27,CASSFLVRLNTGELFF,TGTGCCAGCAGTTTTCTTGTCAGACTTAACACCGGGGAGCTGTTTTTT
many,14,TRBJ2-7,TRBD2,TRBV6-2/TRBV6-3,CASSRTSGIYEQYF,TGTGCCAGCAGCCGGACTAGCGGAATCTACGAGCAGTACTTC
many,19,TRBJ1-1,TRBD1,TRBV12-5,CASGFRKKKDRETNTEAFF,TGTGCTAGTGGTTTCCGAAAAAAGAAAGACAGGGAAACGAACACTGAAGCTTTCTTT
many,13,TRBJ1-1,TRBD1,TRBV10-3,CATGGQPNTEAFF,TGTGCCACAGGGGGACAACCGAACACTGAAGCTTTCTTT
many,13,TRBJ2-7,-,TRBV4-1,CASSPLLGREQYF,TGCGCCAGCAGCCCCCTTTTGGGACGCGAGCAGTACTTC
many,16,TRBJ2-6,-,TRBV7-2,CASSLIGISGANVLTF,TGTGCCAGCAGCTTAATCGGGATCTCTGGGGCCAACGTCCTGACTTTC
many,15,TRBJ2-6,-,TRBV20-1,CSARDGSSGANVLTF,TGCAGTGCTAGAGATGGGAGCTCTGGGGCCAACGTCCTGACTTTC
many,15,TRBJ1-2,-,TRBV4-3,CASSQDRFSNYGYTF,TGCGCCAGCAGCCAAGACAGGTTCTCTAACTATGGCTACACCTTC
many,14,TRBJ1-3,-,TRBV27,CASSQSGRGNTIYF,TGTGCCAGCAGTCAATCGGGGCGTGGAAACACCATATATTTT
many,13,TRBJ1-1,-,TRBV27,CASRNTGNTEAFF,TGTGCCAGCAGGAACACGGGGAACACTGAAGCTTTCTTT
many,15,TRBJ1-1,TRBD1,TRBV6-2/TRBV6-3,CASSSPRQGQKEAFF,TGTGCCAGCAGTTCACCAAGACAGGGACAGAAGGAAGCTTTCTTT
many,12,TRBJ1-1,-,TRBV6-5,CASASWTEEAFF,TGTGCCAGCGCCTCCTGGACAGAAGAAGCTTTCTTT
many,12,TRBJ1-1,-,TRBV2,CASSEAQIEAFF,TGTGCCAGCAGTGAAGCTCAGATTGAAGCTTTCTTT
many,17,TRBJ2-5,TRBD2,TRBV7-2,CASSLQLGTSGGETQYF,TGTGCCAGCAGCTTACAGTTAGGGACTAGCGGGGGAGAGACCCAGTACTTC
many,11,TRBJ2-5,-,TRBV25-1,CASSDRETQYF,TGTGCCAGCAGTGACCGAGAGACCCAGTACTTC
many,15,TRBJ2-7,-,TRBV27,CASARDWQGYYEQYF,TGTGCCAGCGCCAGGGACTGGCAAGGGTACTACGAGCAGTACTTC
many,13,TRBJ2-7,-,TRBV5-1,CASSLVGSYEQYF,TGTGCCAGCAGTCTCGTCGGGTCCTACGAGCAGTACTTC
many,14,TRBJ2-7,TRBD2,TRBV20-1,CSASKAGGKFEQYF,TGCAGTGCCAGCAAAGCGGGAGGAAAGTTCGAGCAGTACTTC
-,13,TRBJ2-7,-,TRBV30,CAWETGVPYEQYF,TGTGCCTGGGAGACAGGTGTCCCCTACGAGCAGTACTTC
many,14,TRBJ1-1,-,TRBV5-5,CASSLTAENTEAFF,TGTGCCAGCAGCTTGACAGCCGAGAACACTGAAGCTTTCTTT
many,16,TRBJ2-7,TRBD1,TRBV4-1,CASSQADRASSYEQYF,TGCGCCAGCAGCCAAGCCGACAGGGCGAGCTCCTACGAGCAGTACTTC
many,16,TRBJ2-2,-,TRBV27,CASSFGANLNTGELFF,TGTGCCAGCAGTTTTGGAGCGAACTTGAACACCGGGGAGCTGTTTTTT
many,14,TRBJ2-7,-,TRBV10-2,CASSPFRVAYEQYF,TGCGCCAGCAGTCCGTTCAGGGTTGCCTACGAGCAATACTTC
few,15,TRBJ1-5,TRBD1,TRBV20-1,CSATGQGNSNQPQHF,TGCAGTGCTACCGGACAGGGGAACAGCAATCAGCCCCAGCATTTT
many,15,TRBJ2-7,TRBD1,TRBV28,CASSLWTGTGDEQYF,TGTGCCAGCAGTTTATGGACCGGGACAGGTGACGAGCAGTACTTC
many,13,TRBJ2-7,-,TRBV11-2,CASSLSIVAGPYF,TGTGCCAGCAGCTTATCAATAGTGGCAGGGCCGTACTTC
many,14,TRBJ2-6,-,TRBV30,CAWTEVSGANVLTF,TGTGCCTGGACGGAAGTTTCTGGGGCCAACGTCCTGACTTTC
many,16,TRBJ1-2,TRBD1,TRBV29-1,CSVSPGGPTGNYGYTF,TGCAGCGTCTCTCCCGGCGGACCGACAGGGAACTATGGCTACACCTTC